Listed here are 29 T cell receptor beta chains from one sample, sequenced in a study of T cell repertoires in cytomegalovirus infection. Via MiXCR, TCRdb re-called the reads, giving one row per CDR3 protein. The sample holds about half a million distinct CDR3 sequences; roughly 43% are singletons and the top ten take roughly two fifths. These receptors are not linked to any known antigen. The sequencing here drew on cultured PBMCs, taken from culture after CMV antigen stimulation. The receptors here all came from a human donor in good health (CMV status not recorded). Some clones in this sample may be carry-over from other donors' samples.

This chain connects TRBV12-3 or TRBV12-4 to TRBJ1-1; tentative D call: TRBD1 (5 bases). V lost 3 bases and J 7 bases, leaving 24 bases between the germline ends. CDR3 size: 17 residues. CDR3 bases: TGTGCCAGCAGTTTTCGTCGTTGGGGGAAAAAGGGTGGTGAAGCTTTCTTT. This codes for CASSFRRWGKKGGEAFF.

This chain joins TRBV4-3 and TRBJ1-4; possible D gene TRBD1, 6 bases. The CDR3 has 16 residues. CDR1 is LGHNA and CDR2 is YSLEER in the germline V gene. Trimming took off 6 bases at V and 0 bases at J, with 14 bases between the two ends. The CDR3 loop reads CASRTDSSATNEKLFF. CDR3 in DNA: TGCGCCAGCAGGACGGACAGCTCGGCAACTAATGAAAAACTGTTTTTT.

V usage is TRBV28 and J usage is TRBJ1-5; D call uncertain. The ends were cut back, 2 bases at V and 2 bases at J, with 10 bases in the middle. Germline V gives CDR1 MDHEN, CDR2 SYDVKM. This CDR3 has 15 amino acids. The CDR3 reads CASSLGRTGNQPQHF. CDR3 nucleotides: TGTGCCAGCAGTTTAGGTAGGACGGGCAATCAGCCCCAGCATTTT.

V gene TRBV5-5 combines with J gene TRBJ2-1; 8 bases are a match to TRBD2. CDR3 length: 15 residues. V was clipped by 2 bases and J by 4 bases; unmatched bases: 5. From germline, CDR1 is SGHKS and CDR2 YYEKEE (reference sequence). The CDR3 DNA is TGTGCCAGCAGCTTCGCGGGGGGCGGGTACAATGAGCAGTTCTTC. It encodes CASSFAGGGYNEQFF.

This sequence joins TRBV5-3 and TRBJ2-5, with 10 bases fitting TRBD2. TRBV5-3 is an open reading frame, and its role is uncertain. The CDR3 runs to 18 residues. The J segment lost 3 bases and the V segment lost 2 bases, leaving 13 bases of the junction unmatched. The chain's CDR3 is CARSFLLRTSGAEETQYF. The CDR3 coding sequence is TGTGCCAGAAGCTTTCTTCTAAGGACTAGCGGAGCGGAAGAGACCCAGTACTTC.

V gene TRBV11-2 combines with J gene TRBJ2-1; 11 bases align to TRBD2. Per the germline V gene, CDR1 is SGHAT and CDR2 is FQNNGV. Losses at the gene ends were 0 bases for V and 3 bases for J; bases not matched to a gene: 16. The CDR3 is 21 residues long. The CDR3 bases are TGTGCCAGCAGCTTAGATGCACTAGCGGGGGATCCTTACTCGTACTACAATGAGCAGTTCTTC. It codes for CASSLDALAGDPYSYYNEQFF.

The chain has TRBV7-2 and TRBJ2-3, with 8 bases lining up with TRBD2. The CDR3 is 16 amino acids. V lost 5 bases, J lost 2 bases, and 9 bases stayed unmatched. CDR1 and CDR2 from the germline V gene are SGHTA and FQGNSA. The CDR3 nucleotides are TGTGCCAGCAGCCTCCGGGGGCGGGGGGTCACAGATACGCAGTATTTT. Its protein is CASSLRGRGVTDTQYF.

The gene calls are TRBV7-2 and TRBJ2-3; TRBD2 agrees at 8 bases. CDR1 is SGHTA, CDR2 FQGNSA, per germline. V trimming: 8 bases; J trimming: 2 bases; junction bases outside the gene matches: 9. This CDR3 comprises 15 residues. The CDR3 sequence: CASGRGRSYTDTQYF. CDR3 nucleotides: TGTGCCAGCGGCCGCGGGAGGTCGTACACAGATACGCAGTATTTT.

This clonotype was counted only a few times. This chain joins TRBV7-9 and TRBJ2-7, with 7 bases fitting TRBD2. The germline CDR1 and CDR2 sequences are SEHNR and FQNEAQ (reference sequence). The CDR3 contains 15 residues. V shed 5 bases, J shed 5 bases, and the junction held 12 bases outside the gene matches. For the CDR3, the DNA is TGTGCCAGCAGCCCGTGGGACTACAAAACCAACGAGCAGTACTTC. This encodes CASSPWDYKTNEQYF. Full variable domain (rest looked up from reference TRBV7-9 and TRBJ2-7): DTGVSQNPRHKITKRGQNVTFRCDPISEHNRLYWYRQTLGQGPEFLTYFQNEAQLEKSRLLSDRFSAERPKGSFSTLEIQRTEQGDSAMYLCASSPWDYKTNEQYFGPGTRLTVT.

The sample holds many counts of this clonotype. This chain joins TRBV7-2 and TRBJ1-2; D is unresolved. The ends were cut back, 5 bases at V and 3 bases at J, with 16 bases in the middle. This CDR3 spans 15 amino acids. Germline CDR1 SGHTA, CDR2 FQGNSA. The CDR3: CASSPMGSLDYGYTF. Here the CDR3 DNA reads TGTGCCAGCAGCCCCATGGGCAGCCTTGACTATGGCTACACCTTC.

The CDR3 region is CASSYSFTGTSDEETQYF. The CDR3 nucleotides read TGTGCCAGCAGTTATTCCTTTACCGGGACTAGCGACGAAGAGACCCAGTACTTC. The gene calls are TRBV6-2 or TRBV6-3 and TRBJ2-5, with 10 positions matching TRBD2. The CDR3 runs 18 residues. Germline V gene data show CDR1 as MNHEY and CDR2 as SVGEGT. J lost 3 bases, V lost 3 bases, and 13 bases had no gene match.

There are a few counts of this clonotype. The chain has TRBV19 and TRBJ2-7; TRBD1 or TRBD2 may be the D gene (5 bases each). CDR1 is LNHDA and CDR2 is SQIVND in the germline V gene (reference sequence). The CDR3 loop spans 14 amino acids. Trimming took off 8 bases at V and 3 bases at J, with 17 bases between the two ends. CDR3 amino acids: CASSWDGDFYEQYF. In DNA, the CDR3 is TGTGCCAGTTCGTGGGACGGAGACTTCTACGAGCAGTACTTC.

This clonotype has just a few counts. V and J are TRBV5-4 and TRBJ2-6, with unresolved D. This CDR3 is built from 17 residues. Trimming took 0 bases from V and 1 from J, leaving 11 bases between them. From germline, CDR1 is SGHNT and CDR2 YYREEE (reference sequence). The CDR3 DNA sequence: TGTGCCAGCAGCTTGGCCATTATGAGTTCTGGGGCCAACGTCCTGACTTTC. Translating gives CASSLAIMSSGANVLTF.

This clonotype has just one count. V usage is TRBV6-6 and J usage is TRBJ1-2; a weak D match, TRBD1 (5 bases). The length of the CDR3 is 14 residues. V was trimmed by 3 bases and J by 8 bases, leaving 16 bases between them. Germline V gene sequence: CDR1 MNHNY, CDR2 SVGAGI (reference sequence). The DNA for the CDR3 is TGTGCCAGCAGTTATTCCTTGGGGCTGAGCGGCTACACCTTC. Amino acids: CASSYSLGLSGYTF.

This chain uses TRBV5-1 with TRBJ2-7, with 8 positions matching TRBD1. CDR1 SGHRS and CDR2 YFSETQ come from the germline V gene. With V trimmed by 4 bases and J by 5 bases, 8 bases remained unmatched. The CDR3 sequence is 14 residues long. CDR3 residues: CASSIRQGINEQYF. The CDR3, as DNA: TGCGCCAGCAGCATCCGACAGGGGATCAACGAGCAGTACTTC.

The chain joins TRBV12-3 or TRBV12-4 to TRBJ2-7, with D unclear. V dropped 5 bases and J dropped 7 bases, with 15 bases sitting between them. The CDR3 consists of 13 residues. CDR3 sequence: CASSPSGHGEQYF. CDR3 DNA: TGTGCCAGCAGTCCCTCGGGCCACGGGGAGCAGTACTTC.

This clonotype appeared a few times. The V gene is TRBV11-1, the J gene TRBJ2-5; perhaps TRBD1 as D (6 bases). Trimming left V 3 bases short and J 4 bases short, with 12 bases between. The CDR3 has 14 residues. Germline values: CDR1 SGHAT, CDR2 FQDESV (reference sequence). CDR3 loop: CASSFYRVRETQYF. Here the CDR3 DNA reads TGTGCCAGCAGCTTCTACAGGGTGAGAGAGACCCAGTACTTC.

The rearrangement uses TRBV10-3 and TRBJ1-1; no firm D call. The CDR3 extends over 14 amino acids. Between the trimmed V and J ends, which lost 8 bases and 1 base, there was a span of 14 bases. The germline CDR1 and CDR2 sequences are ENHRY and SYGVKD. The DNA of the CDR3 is TGTGCCATCTCAAGGGCTGGCGAGAACACTGAAGCTTTCTTT. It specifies CAISRAGENTEAFF.

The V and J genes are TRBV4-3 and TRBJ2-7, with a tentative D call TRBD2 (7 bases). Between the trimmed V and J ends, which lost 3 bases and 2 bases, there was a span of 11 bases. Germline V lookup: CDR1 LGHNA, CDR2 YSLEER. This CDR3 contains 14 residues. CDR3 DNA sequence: TGCGCCAGCAGCCAGATCGGGGGGCCCTACGAGCAGTACTTC. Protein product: CASSQIGGPYEQYF.

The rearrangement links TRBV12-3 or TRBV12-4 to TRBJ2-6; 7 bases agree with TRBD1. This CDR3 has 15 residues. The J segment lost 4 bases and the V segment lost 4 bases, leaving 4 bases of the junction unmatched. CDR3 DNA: TGTGCCAGCAGTTCACAGGGGAACGGGGCCAACGTCCTGACTTTC. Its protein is CASSSQGNGANVLTF.

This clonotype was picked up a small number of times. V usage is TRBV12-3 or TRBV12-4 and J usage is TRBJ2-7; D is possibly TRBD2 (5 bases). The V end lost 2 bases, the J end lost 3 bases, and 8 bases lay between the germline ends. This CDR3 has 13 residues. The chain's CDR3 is CASSLHSGYEQYF. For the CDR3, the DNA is TGTGCCAGCAGTTTACACAGCGGCTACGAGCAGTACTTC.

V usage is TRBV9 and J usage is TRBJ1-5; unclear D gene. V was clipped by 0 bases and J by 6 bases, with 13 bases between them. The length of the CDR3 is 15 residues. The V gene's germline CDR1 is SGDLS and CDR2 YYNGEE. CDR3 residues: CASSVAGGFSQPQHF. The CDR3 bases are TGTGCCAGCAGCGTAGCGGGAGGTTTCAGTCAGCCCCAGCATTTT.

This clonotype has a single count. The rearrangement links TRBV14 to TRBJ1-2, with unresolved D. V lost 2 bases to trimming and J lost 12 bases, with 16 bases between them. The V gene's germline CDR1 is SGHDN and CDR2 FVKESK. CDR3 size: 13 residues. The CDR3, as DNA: TGTGCCAGCAGCCAAATTCCCGGGAACCCACACACCTTC. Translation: CASSQIPGNPHTF.

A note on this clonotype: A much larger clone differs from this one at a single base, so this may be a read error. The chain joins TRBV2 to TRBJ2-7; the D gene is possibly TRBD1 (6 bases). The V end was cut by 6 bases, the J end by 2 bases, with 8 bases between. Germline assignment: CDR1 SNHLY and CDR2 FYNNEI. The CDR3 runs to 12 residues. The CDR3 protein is CASRDSTYEQYF. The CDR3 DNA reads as TGTGCCAGCAGGGACAGCACCTACGAGCAGTACTTC. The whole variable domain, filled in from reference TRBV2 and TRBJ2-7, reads EPEVTQTPSHQVTQMGQEVILRCVPISNHLYFYWYRQILGQKVEFLVSFYNNEISEKSEIFDDQFSVERPDGSNFTLKIRSTKLEDSAMYFCASRDSTYEQYFGPGTRLTVT.

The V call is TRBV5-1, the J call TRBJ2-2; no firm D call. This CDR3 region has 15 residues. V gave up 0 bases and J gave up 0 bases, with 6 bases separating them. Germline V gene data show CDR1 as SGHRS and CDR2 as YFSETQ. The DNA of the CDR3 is TGCGCCAGCAGCTTGGCTCAGACGAACACCGGGGAGCTGTTTTTT. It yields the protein CASSLAQTNTGELFF.

CDR3 nucleotide sequence: TGTGCCAGCAGCTTGGCCTTTTCGGGGGACACCGGGGAGCTGTTTTTT. This translates into CASSLAFSGDTGELFF. The chain joins TRBV5-4 to TRBJ2-2, with D perhaps TRBD2 (6 bases). The CDR3 is 16 amino acids. The V end was cut by 0 bases, the J end by 3 bases, with 12 bases between. CDR1 is SGHNT, CDR2 YYREEE, per germline (reference sequence). The full variable domain, with the rest looked up from reference TRBV5-4 and TRBJ2-2, is ETGVTQSPTHLIKTRGQQVTLRCSSQSGHNTVSWYQQALGQGPQFIFQYYREEENGRGNFPPRFSGLQFPNYSSELNVNALELDDSALYLCASSLAFSGDTGELFFGEGSRLTVL.

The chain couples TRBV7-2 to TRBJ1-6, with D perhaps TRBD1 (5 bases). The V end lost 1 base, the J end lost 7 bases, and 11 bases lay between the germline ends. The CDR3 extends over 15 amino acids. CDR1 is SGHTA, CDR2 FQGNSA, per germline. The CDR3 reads CASSLDRSINSPLHF. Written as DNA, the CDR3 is TGTGCCAGCAGCTTAGACAGGTCAATAAATTCACCCCTCCACTTT.

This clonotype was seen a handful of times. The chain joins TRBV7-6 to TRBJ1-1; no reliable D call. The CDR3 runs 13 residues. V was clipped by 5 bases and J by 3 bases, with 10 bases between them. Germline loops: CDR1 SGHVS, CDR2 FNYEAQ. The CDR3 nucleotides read TGTGCCAGCAGCGAGACCCCTCACACTGAAGCTTTCTTT. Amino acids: CASSETPHTEAFF.

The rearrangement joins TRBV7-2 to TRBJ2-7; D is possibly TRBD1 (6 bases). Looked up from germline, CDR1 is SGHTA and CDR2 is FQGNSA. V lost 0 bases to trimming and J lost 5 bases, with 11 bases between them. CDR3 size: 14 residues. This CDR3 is CASSLAGRGHEQYF. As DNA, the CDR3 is TGTGCCAGCAGCTTAGCAGGCAGGGGTCACGAGCAGTACTTC.